A selection of T cell receptor beta chains follows, all from one sample in a study of beta chain features in type 1 diabetes. Libraries were prepared by immunoSEQ multiplex PCR; TCRdb keeps only in-frame clonotypes and omits some of them. The top ten hold 0.6% to 0.8% of the sample, which has over 150,000 clones, around 13% seen once. The source material was central memory CD4+ T cells from blood. These receptors came from a woman younger than 30 in good health. CDR3s include the opening cysteine and the closing phenylalanine or tryptophan. Each record gives: clone size, V gene, J gene, CDR3 protein. Where a row states a size, it is once, few, many or the class of an expanded clone; other rows omit it.

abundance: .; v_gene: TRBV28; j_gene: TRBJ2-7; CDR3aa: CASSFRLADVYF
abundance: few; v_gene: TRBV9; j_gene: TRBJ2-3; CDR3aa: CASSVNSRFTDTQYF
abundance: few; v_gene: TRBV7-6; j_gene: TRBJ1-1; CDR3aa: CASSPRQTATEAFF
abundance: few; v_gene: TRBV9; j_gene: TRBJ2-3; CDR3aa: CASSSYPGTDTQYF
abundance: few; v_gene: TRBV7-8; j_gene: TRBJ1-5; CDR3aa: CASSLARAESNQPQHF
abundance: few; v_gene: TRBV4-2; j_gene: TRBJ2-6; CDR3aa: CASSPGQPIYSGANVLTF
abundance: .; v_gene: TRBV19; j_gene: TRBJ1-2; CDR3aa: CASSIEGRYGYTF
abundance: .; v_gene: TRBV28; j_gene: TRBJ1-5; CDR3aa: CASSQGSNQPQHF
abundance: .; v_gene: TRBV2; j_gene: TRBJ2-3; CDR3aa: CASSSLVKYTDTQYF
abundance: few; v_gene: TRBV7-2; j_gene: TRBJ1-1; CDR3aa: CASSLTSGRRRVNTEAFF
abundance: .; v_gene: TRBV5-1; j_gene: TRBJ2-5; CDR3aa: CASSLGSSGLQETQYF
abundance: .; v_gene: TRBV5-8; j_gene: TRBJ2-2; CDR3aa: CASSLHQGRGGELFF
abundance: .; v_gene: TRBV7-9; j_gene: TRBJ2-7; CDR3aa: CASSLLHQGGTEQYF
abundance: few; v_gene: TRBV30; j_gene: TRBJ1-2; CDR3aa: CAWGQETYGYTF
abundance: few; v_gene: TRBV29-1; j_gene: TRBJ2-3; CDR3aa: CSVGTGGVDTQYF
abundance: few; v_gene: TRBV7-9; j_gene: TRBJ2-1; CDR3aa: CASSLTSGRAGQFF
abundance: few; v_gene: TRBV18; j_gene: TRBJ2-4; CDR3aa: CASSPRSRSGSPVNIQYF
abundance: few; v_gene: TRBV7-8; j_gene: TRBJ2-1; CDR3aa: CASSLSDYYNEQFF
abundance: .; v_gene: TRBV5-1; j_gene: TRBJ2-2; CDR3aa: CASSSRGLAGTNTGELFF
abundance: .; v_gene: TRBV29-1; j_gene: TRBJ2-5; CDR3aa: CSVVWGGRETQYF
abundance: .; v_gene: TRBV30; j_gene: TRBJ2-7; CDR3aa: CAWTQGSYEQYF
abundance: .; v_gene: TRBV5-1; j_gene: TRBJ2-5; CDR3aa: CASREGLAGQETQYF
abundance: .; v_gene: TRBV5-6; j_gene: TRBJ2-2; CDR3aa: CASSLMIREAGELFF
abundance: few; v_gene: TRBV2; j_gene: TRBJ2-3; CDR3aa: CASKVAGEADTQYF
abundance: .; v_gene: TRBV7-6; j_gene: TRBJ2-7; CDR3aa: CASSAGGGRYEQYF
abundance: .; v_gene: TRBV29-1; j_gene: TRBJ2-3; CDR3aa: CSVSRGRDTDTQYF
abundance: few; v_gene: TRBV2; j_gene: TRBJ2-1; CDR3aa: CASSTDRGHNEQFF
abundance: .; v_gene: TRBV29-1; j_gene: TRBJ1-1; CDR3aa: CSVGTGSGEAFF
abundance: few; v_gene: TRBV6-5; j_gene: TRBJ1-2; CDR3aa: CASSPAGRGGYTF
abundance: .; v_gene: TRBV30; j_gene: TRBJ2-4; CDR3aa: CAWSTWGQGAFGAKNIQYF
abundance: .; v_gene: TRBV7-2; j_gene: TRBJ2-1; CDR3aa: CASSKDRAGYNEQFF
abundance: .; v_gene: TRBV28; j_gene: TRBJ1-1; CDR3aa: CASSLGQGRAFF
abundance: few; v_gene: TRBV6-4; j_gene: TRBJ1-2; CDR3aa: CASRDTGVSGYTF
abundance: .; v_gene: TRBV28; j_gene: TRBJ2-2; CDR3aa: CASSLFGRANTGELFF
abundance: few; v_gene: TRBV9; j_gene: TRBJ1-2; CDR3aa: CASSVVGGGYTF
abundance: few; v_gene: TRBV6-1; j_gene: TRBJ2-7; CDR3aa: CASTLGTGMNYEQYF
abundance: few; v_gene: TRBV19; j_gene: TRBJ1-1; CDR3aa: CASSIVGMNTEAFF
abundance: many; v_gene: TRBV27; j_gene: TRBJ1-1; CDR3aa: CASNILGQGDTEAFF
abundance: few; v_gene: TRBV20-1; j_gene: TRBJ1-2; CDR3aa: CSASNPGYTF
abundance: few; v_gene: TRBV28; j_gene: TRBJ2-7; CDR3aa: CASSLGSGSPNEQYF
abundance: few; v_gene: TRBV5-4; j_gene: TRBJ2-3; CDR3aa: CASRLTGGIGDTQYF
abundance: many; v_gene: TRBV7-9; j_gene: TRBJ2-7; CDR3aa: CASSQKTGGSSYEQYF
abundance: few; v_gene: TRBV27; j_gene: TRBJ2-5; CDR3aa: CASSFSQGSSQYF
abundance: .; v_gene: TRBV10-3; j_gene: TRBJ1-5; CDR3aa: CAIGDSTGNSNQPQHF
abundance: few; v_gene: TRBV29-1; j_gene: TRBJ2-7; CDR3aa: CSVEAFRTPSSYEQYF
abundance: .; v_gene: TRBV11-2; j_gene: TRBJ2-5; CDR3aa: CASSLSRSGEGRKTQYF